This T cell receptor beta chain was profiled in a study of cytomegalovirus exposure and HLA in healthy donors. General study findings and limits: Later analysis indicated greater clonal expansion among HLA-associated TCR beta chains than among equally common other chains. Some public TCRs appeared in many individuals, while most sequences were rare.

The CDR3 loop spans 14 amino acids. The germline gives CDR1 SGHNT, CDR2 YYREEE (reference sequence). After removal of 2 bases from V and 6 bases from J, the junction contained 7 bases not matched to a gene. Vbeta (60) and Jbeta (13) primers were used in the PCR. Clones were read by immunoSEQ multiplex PCR, and TCRdb kept only the in-frame ones, dropping some. The top ten hold around 2% of the sample, which has 150,000 to 200,000 clones, under 80% seen once. This clone turned up a few times. Its cognate antigen is unknown. The sample holds other DNA sequences that translate to the same CDR3. The rearrangement joins TRBV5-4 to TRBJ1-2; TRBD1 matches at 7 bases. The specimen sequenced was PBMCs. This sequence was found in a female donor in good health and CMV-seronegative. Written as DNA, the CDR3 is TGTGCCAGCAGCTTACCCCGGACAGGAGATGGCTACACCTTC. Its protein is CASSLPRTGDGYTF.